This T cell receptor (beta chain) comes out of a study of regulatory T cells in long-lasting Graves disease. According to the study, TCR beta libraries were built with iRepertoire HTBI primers and CDR3-region Arm-PCR. TCRdb re-derived calls from the multiplex PCR reads in MiXCR, one entry per CDR3 protein. In the table there are 520,000 or so distinct CDR3 sequences, around 11% of which are singletons. Germline V gene lookup returns CDR1 DFQATT and CDR2 SNEGSKA (reference sequence). V was cut by 7 bases and J by 10 bases, with 19 bases left in between. CDR3 length equals 12 residues. This sample's time point: newly diagnosed GD, antithyroid drugs for less than 3 months. There was RNA extracted from PBMCs, and the TCR library was made from it. The same data also went into a second study, on T cells in Graves' hyperthyroidism and ophthalmopathy.

This receptor was identified in a woman in her twenties or thirties with Graves disease. The specimen was peripheral blood mononuclear cells (PBMCs), collected at new diagnosis, from a patient treated with antithyroid drugs. The chain uses TRBV20-1 and TRBJ1-1; D possibly corresponds to TRBD1 (5 bases). CDR3 nucleotide sequence: TGCAGTGGCGAGGGCCTCAGGGTGAGAGCTTTCTTT. Translated: CSGEGLRVRAFF.